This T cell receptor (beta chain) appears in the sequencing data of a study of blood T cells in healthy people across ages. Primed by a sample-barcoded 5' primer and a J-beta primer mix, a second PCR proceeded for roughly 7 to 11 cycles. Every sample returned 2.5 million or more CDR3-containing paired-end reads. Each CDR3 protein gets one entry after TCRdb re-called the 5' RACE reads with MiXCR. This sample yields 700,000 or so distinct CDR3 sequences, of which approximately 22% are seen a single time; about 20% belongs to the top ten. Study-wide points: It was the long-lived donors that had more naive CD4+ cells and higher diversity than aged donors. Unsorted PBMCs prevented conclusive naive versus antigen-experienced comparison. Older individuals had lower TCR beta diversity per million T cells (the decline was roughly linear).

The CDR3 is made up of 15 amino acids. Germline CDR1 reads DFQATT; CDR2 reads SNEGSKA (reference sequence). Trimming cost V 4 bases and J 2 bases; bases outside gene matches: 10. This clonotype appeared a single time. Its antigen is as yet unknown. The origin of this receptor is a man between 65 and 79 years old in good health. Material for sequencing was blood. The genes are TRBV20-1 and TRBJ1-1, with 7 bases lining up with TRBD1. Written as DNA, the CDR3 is TGCAGTGCTATCCCTCCGGGACAGTTAAACACTGAAGCTTTCTTT. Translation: CSAIPPGQLNTEAFF.